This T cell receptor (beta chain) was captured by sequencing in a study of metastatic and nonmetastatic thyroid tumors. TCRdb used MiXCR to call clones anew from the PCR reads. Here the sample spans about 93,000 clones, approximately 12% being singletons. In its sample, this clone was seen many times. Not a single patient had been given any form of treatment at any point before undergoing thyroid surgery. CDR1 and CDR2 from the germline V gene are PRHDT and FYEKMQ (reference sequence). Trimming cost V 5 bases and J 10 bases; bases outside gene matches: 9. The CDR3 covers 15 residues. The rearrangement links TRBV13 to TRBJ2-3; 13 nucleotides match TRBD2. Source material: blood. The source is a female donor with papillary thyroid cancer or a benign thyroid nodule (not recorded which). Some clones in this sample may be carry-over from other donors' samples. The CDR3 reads CASSIRTSGSIPQYF. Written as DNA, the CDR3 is TGTGCCAGCAGCATACGGACTAGCGGGAGTATTCCGCAGTATTTT.